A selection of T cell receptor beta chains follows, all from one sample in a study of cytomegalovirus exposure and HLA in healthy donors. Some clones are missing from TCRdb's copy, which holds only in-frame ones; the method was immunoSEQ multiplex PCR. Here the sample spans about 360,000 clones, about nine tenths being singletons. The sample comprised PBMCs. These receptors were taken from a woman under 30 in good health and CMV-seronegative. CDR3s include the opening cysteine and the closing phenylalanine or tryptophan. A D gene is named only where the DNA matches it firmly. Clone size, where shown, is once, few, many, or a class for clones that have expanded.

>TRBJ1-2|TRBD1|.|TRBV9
CASSGTGGLANYGYTF
TGTGCCAGCAGCGGTACAGGGGGCTTAGCTAACTATGGCTACACCTTC
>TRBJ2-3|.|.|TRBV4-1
CASSHPQGSQPGDTQYF
TGCGCCAGCAGCCACCCGCAGGGGAGCCAACCGGGAGATACGCAGTATTTT
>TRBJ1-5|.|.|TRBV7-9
CASRSAGPNQPQHF
TGTGCCAGCAGGTCGGCAGGTCCCAATCAGCCCCAGCATTTT
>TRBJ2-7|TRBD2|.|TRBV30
CAWSLASGGYYEQYF
TGTGCCTGGAGTTTGGCTAGCGGGGGATACTACGAGCAGTACTTC
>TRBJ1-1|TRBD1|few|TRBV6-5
CASSSRGRSKNTEAFF
TGTGCCAGCAGTTCCAGGGGGCGAAGCAAGAACACTGAAGCTTTCTTT
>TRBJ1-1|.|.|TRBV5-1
CASRGQMNTEAFF
TGCGCCAGCAGGGGCCAGATGAACACTGAAGCTTTCTTT
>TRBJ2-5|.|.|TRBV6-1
CASSADSAWETQYF
TGTGCCAGCAGCGCGGACTCGGCATGGGAGACCCAGTACTTC
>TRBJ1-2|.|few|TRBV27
CASRPRGMRLGYTF
TGTGCCAGCAGACCTAGGGGAATGAGGCTTGGCTACACCTTC
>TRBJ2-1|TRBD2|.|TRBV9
CASSVALTSGRNEQFF
TGTGCCAGCAGCGTAGCTTTGACTAGCGGGAGAAATGAGCAGTTCTTC
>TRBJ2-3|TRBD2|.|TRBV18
CASSPLTSGVSTDTQYF
TGTGCCAGCTCACCACTGACTAGCGGGGTTAGCACAGATACGCAGTATTTT
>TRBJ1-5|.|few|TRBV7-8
CASSPNHRRGNQPQHF
TGTGCCAGCAGCCCGAACCACCGACGGGGCAATCAGCCCCAGCATTTT
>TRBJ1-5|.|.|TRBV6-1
CASSVDRGRNQPQHF
TGTGCCAGCAGTGTGGACAGAGGACGCAATCAGCCCCAGCATTTT
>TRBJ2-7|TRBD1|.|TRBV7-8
CASSLGRQGARREQYF
TGTGCCAGCAGCTTAGGGCGGCAGGGGGCGCGTCGGGAGCAGTACTTC
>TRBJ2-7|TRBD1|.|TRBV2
CASRTGFSAEQYF
TGTGCCAGCAGGACAGGGTTTAGCGCCGAGCAGTACTTC
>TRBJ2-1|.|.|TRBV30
CAWSVVGGVYNEQFF
TGTGCCTGGAGTGTAGTAGGGGGAGTATACAATGAGCAGTTCTTC
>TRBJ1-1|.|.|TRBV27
CASSPSAPGQEAFF
TGTGCCAGCAGTCCGAGTGCCCCGGGACAAGAAGCTTTCTTT
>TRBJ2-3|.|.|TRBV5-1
CASSLESSALDTQYF
TGCGCCAGCAGCTTGGAGTCTAGCGCTCTAGATACGCAGTATTTT
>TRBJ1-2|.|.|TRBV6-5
CASSYFSGAANYGYTF
TGTGCCAGCAGTTACTTTTCAGGGGCCGCTAACTATGGCTACACCTTC
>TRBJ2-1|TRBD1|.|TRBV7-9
CASSADLLGQGFF
TGTGCCAGCAGCGCAGATTTACTGGGACAGGGGTTCTTC
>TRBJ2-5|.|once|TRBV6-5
CASRRSTGPVETQYF
TGTGCCAGCAGAAGAAGTACAGGACCAGTCGAGACCCAGTACTTC
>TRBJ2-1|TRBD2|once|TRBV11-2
CASSLDRRASGGYEQFF
TGTGCCAGCAGCTTAGATCGTCGGGCTAGCGGGGGATATGAGCAGTTCTTC
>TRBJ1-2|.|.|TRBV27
CASTSLSGGRDYGYTF
TGTGCCAGCACCTCCCTGTCCGGGGGAAGGGACTATGGCTACACCTTC
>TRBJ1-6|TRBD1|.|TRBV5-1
CASSPGTGGNNSPLHF
TGCGCCAGCAGCCCCGGGACAGGGGGGAATAATTCACCCCTCCACTTT
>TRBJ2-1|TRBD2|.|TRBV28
CASSGGSLGEQFF
TGTGCCAGCAGCGGGGGGTCCTTGGGTGAGCAGTTCTTC
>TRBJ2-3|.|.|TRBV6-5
CASSYSLRGDTQYF
TGTGCCAGCAGTTACTCCCTTCGGGGAGATACGCAGTATTTT
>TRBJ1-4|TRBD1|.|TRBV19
CASQDQGALKLFF
TGTGCCAGTCAAGACCAGGGGGCTCTTAAACTGTTTTTT
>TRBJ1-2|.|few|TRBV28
CASSLVGPNYGYTF
TGTGCCAGCAGTTTAGTGGGGCCTAACTATGGCTACACCTTC
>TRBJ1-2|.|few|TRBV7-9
CASSLGGSYGYTF
TGTGCCAGCAGTCTCGGGGGGTCCTATGGCTACACCTTC
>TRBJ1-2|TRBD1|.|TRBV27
CASSSLGTGVANYGYTF
TGTGCCAGCAGCTCACTGGGGACAGGGGTAGCTAACTATGGCTACACCTTC
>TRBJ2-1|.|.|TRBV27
CASSLYLGLSGEQFF
TGTGCCAGCAGTTTATACCTGGGGTTGAGCGGTGAGCAGTTCTTC
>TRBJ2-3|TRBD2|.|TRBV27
CASSRAGGRSTDTQYF
TGTGCCAGCAGCCGAGCGGGGGGGCGTAGCACAGATACGCAGTATTTT
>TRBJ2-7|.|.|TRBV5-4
CASSLGGGSSYEQYF
TGTGCCAGCAGCCTGGGGGGCGGGAGCTCCTACGAGCAGTACTTC
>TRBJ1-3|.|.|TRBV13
CASSFGSSGNTIYF
TGTGCCAGCAGCTTTGGGAGCTCTGGAAACACCATATATTTT
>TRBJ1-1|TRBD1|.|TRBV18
CASSPTGGFGTEAFF
TGTGCCAGCTCACCAACAGGGGGCTTCGGCACTGAAGCTTTCTTT
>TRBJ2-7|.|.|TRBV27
CASSLRVGGRKDEQYF
TGTGCCAGCAGTTTACGAGTTGGGGGCAGGAAAGACGAGCAGTACTTC
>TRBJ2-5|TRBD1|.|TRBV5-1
CASSLGTGVQETQYF
TGCGCCAGCAGCTTGGGGACAGGGGTCCAAGAGACCCAGTACTTC
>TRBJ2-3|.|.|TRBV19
CASKGGLDTDTQYF
TGTGCCAGTAAGGGCGGGCTTGACACAGATACGCAGTATTTT
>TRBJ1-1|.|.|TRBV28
CASSLRGIGFTEAFF
TGTGCCAGCAGTTTGCGGGGAATTGGTTTCACTGAAGCTTTCTTT
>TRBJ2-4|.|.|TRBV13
CASSRDRERRTKNIQYF
TGTGCCAGCAGTCGTGACCGTGAGCGACGAACCAAAAACATTCAGTACTTC
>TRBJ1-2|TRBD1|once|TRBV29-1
CSVGPPISGGADYGYTF
TGCAGCGTTGGCCCTCCGATTTCAGGGGGCGCCGACTATGGCTACACCTTC
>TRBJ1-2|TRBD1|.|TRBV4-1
CASSQGQGTKNYGYTF
TGCGCCAGCAGCCAGGGACAGGGCACCAAAAACTATGGCTACACCTTC
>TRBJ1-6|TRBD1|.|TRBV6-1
CASSLQGAGSPLHF
TGTGCCAGCAGTTTACAGGGGGCTGGATCACCCCTCCACTTT
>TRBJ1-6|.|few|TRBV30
CAWSPAGDENSPLHF
TGTGCCTGGAGTCCGGCAGGGGACGAAAATTCACCCCTCCACTTT
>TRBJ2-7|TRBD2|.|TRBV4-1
CASSRLAGGDYEQYF
TGCGCCAGCAGCCGACTAGCGGGGGGCGACTACGAGCAGTACTTC
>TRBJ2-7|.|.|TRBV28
CATSGAPLYYEQYF
TGTGCCACCTCAGGGGCCCCCCTCTACTACGAGCAGTACTTC
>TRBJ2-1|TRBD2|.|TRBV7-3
CASSHSPGLIKNEQFF
TGTGCCAGCAGCCACTCCCCGGGACTAATAAAGAATGAGCAGTTCTTC
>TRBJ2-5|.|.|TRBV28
CATSARQPGETQYF
TGTGCCACCAGCGCCCGGCAGCCAGGAGAGACCCAGTACTTC
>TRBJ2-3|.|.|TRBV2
CASRDRLRNTQYF
TGTGCCAGCAGAGACAGGCTCCGTAATACGCAGTATTTT
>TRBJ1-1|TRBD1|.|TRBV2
CASSGRTGGAMNTEAFF
TGTGCCAGCAGTGGCCGGACAGGGGGCGCAATGAACACTGAAGCTTTCTTT
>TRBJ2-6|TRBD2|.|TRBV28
CASSLAEGANVLTF
TGTGCCAGCAGTCTAGCGGAAGGGGCCAACGTCCTGACTTTC
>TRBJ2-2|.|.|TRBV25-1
CASGSTDSNTGELFF
TGTGCCAGCGGATCGACAGATTCGAACACCGGGGAGCTGTTTTTT